The clone carrying this T cell receptor beta chain has at least ten counts. The source of the sample is a study of spatial heterogeneity in lung cancer. J lost 6 bases, V lost 6 bases, and 4 bases had no gene match. The CDR3 covers 13 residues. The V gene's germline CDR1 is LGHNA and CDR2 YNFKEQ. TCRdb re-derived calls from the 5' RACE reads in MiXCR, one entry per CDR3 protein. In the table there are about 28,000 distinct CDR3 sequences, around 8% of which are singletons. Time point noted: sample taken at primary tumor resection. Sequencing was performed on whole RNA extracted from tumor and nontumor lung tissue, or from frozen PBMC, and the material was left unsorted.

This TCR came from a female donor with early-stage non-small cell lung cancer. The specimen comprised PBMCs, sampled at surgery. The chain links TRBV4-2 to TRBJ2-2, with 7 bases identical to TRBD2. The CDR3 sequence is CASSRDYSGELFF. In DNA, the CDR3 is TGTGCCAGCAGTCGGGACTATTCCGGGGAGCTGTTTTTT.